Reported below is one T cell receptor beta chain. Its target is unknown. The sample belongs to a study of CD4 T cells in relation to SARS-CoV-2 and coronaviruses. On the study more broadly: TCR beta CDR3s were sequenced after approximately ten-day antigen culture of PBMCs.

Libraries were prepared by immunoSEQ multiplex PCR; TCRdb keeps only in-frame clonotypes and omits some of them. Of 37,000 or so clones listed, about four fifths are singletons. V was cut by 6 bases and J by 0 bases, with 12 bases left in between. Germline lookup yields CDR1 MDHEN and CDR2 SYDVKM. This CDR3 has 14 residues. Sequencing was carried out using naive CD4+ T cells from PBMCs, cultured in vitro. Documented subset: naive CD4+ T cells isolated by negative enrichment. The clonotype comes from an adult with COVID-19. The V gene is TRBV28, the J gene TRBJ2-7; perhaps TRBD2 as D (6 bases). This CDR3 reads CASSIAVGSYEQYF. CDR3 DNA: TGTGCCAGCAGCATAGCGGTCGGCTCCTACGAGCAGTACTTC.